A selection of T cell receptor beta chains follows, all from one sample in a study of blood T cells in healthy people across ages. Via MiXCR, TCRdb re-called the 5' RACE reads, giving one row per CDR3 protein. The repertoire has about 570,000 distinct CDR3 sequences, 27% of them found once; the top ten carry around a sixth. What was sequenced was blood. The receptors stem from a woman in her seventies in good health. Each CDR3 is given with its conserved first and last residue. The D gene is left open where the match is weak. Rows give clone size only sometimes, using once, few, many, or a class for an expanded clone.

>.|TRBJ2-1|TRBV16|TRBD2
CASSPVAGAYNEQFF
TGTGCCAGCAGCCCCGTAGCGGGGGCCTACAATGAGCAGTTCTTC
>.|TRBJ1-2|TRBV2|.
CASSEDSYGYTF
TGTGCCAGCAGTGAAGACAGCTATGGCTACACCTTC
>few|TRBJ2-3|TRBV7-3|.
CASSLKPLVNTQYF
TGTGCCAGCAGCTTAAAGCCCCTCGTTAATACGCAGTATTTT
>.|TRBJ2-3|TRBV7-8|.
CASSFVHNTQYF
TGTGCCAGCAGCTTTGTCCACAATACGCAGTATTTT
>many|TRBJ2-1|TRBV20-1|TRBD2
CSAILSGGHNEQFF
TGCAGTGCTATACTTAGCGGGGGGCACAATGAGCAGTTCTTC
>few|TRBJ1-2|TRBV20-1|TRBD1
CSARKDYQGQGGYGYTF
TGCAGTGCTAGAAAAGATTACCAAGGACAGGGAGGCTATGGCTACACCTTC
>.|TRBJ1-6|TRBV21-1|.
CASSKLGGRNSPLHF
TGTGCCAGCAGCAAACTCGGAGGGCGTAATTCACCCCTCCACTTT
>.|TRBJ1-4|TRBV7-2|TRBD1
CASTPDRGREKLFF
TGTGCCAGCACCCCTGACAGGGGGCGTGAAAAACTGTTTTTT
>once|TRBJ2-1|TRBV6-1|.
CASSERIRGNEQFF
TGTGCCAGCAGTGAACGTATTAGAGGCAATGAGCAGTTCTTC
>few|TRBJ2-4|TRBV5-1|.
CASSWGGPENIQYF
TGCGCCAGCAGCTGGGGGGGGCCGGAAAACATTCAGTACTTC
>.|TRBJ2-1|TRBV12-3/TRBV12-4|.
CASSLARTANNEQFF
TGTGCCAGCAGTTTAGCTCGGACAGCGAACAATGAGCAGTTCTTC
>.|TRBJ2-3|TRBV9|.
CASSVGTTSDTQYF
TGTGCCAGCAGCGTAGGAACCACGTCCGATACGCAGTATTTT
>.|TRBJ1-1|TRBV6-2/TRBV6-3|.
CASSYSIDSPNTEAFF
TGTGCCAGCAGCTATTCTATTGACAGCCCGAACACTGAAGCTTTCTTT
>few|TRBJ1-1|TRBV27|.
CASSLRRVNTEAFF
TGTGCCAGCAGTTTGCGCAGAGTGAACACTGAAGCTTTCTTT
>.|TRBJ1-1|TRBV10-3|TRBD1
CAISDRTGEGTEAFF
TGTGCCATCAGTGACAGGACAGGGGAGGGTACTGAAGCTTTCTTT
>few|TRBJ2-2|TRBV5-1|TRBD2
CASMERGHPGELFF
TGCGCCAGCATGGAGCGGGGCCACCCCGGGGAGCTGTTTTTT
>few|TRBJ1-3|TRBV12-3/TRBV12-4|.
CASSPSWAGGNTIYF
TGTGCCAGCAGCCCCTCCTGGGCAGGCGGAAACACCATATATTTT
>few|TRBJ1-3|TRBV4-3|.
CASSQDIGNTIYF
TGCGCCAGCAGCCAAGATATTGGAAACACCATATATTTT
>few|TRBJ2-3|TRBV21-1|.
CASSKARGLHYTDTQYF
TGTGCCAGCAGCAAAGCGAGGGGACTTCACTACACAGATACGCAGTATTTT
>.|TRBJ2-7|TRBV3-1|TRBD1
CASSHGTGFSYEQYF
TGTGCCAGCAGCCATGGGACAGGGTTTTCCTACGAGCAGTACTTC
>.|TRBJ2-1|TRBV5-1|TRBD2
CASSPAPGGEQFF
TGCGCCAGCAGCCCCGCCCCGGGGGGTGAGCAGTTCTTC
>.|TRBJ2-5|TRBV3-1|TRBD2
CASGLSGGPWETQYF
TGTGCCAGCGGGCTTTCGGGGGGGCCATGGGAGACCCAGTACTTC